Detailed here is one T cell receptor beta chain. What this receptor recognizes is not known. Base qualities are not provided; no much larger clone lies one nucleotide away. The reads were generated on an Illumina NovaSeq 6000. TCRalpha and TCRbeta cDNA libraries were constructed by 5'RACE with constant-segment primers, with sample barcodes and unique molecular identifiers being introduced. RNA was extracted from every sample with Trizol reagent. The libraries were amplified in two PCR steps, and the second step added a second sample barcode and Illumina TruSeq adapters. The libraries were sequenced on an Illumina NovaSeq using 2 x 150 bp paired-end reads. On the study's bioinformatics: The reads were demultiplexed and collapsed into UMI-guided consensus sequences using migec v1.2.7. Using mixcr v2.1.11, the UMI consensuses were aligned to TRA and TRB V and J templates and assembled into clonotypes. A clonotype was counted as expanded or contracted only when both edgeR and NoisET called the clonotype significant, with the noise models trained on biological replicates. For edgeR calls, the cutoffs were a false discovery rate-adjusted p below 0.01 and a log2 fold-change threshold of 1. As an exploratory analysis of dynamics, max-normalized trajectories of the 1000 most abundant clonotypes were examined with PCA combined with hierarchical clustering. Separately sequenced CD4+ and CD8+ repertoires were used to assign the CD4 or CD8 phenotype of responding clones. TCRdb passed the public sequencing reads through fastp at Q25 and MiXCR, retaining productive beta sequences. Every distinct CDR3 protein forms one entry, paired with its most common genes and DNA. V and J calls and clone size were set by TCRdb, not the authors. The sample contains a few hundred thousand distinct CDR3 sequences, approximately 15% of them found a single time. The ten largest account for less than 25% of the sample.

Ficoll-Paque density gradient centrifugation was the method used to isolate PBMCs. The data derive from a study of T-cell memory formation after mild COVID-19 (dated by TCRdb to the early 2020s). Notes on the research overall: TCR sequence clusters from the two donors were largely donor specific. The cohort was made up of two young adult volunteers, one female and one male, who were previously healthy. Longitudinal TCRalpha and TCRbeta repertoire sequencing tracked T-cell clones expanding and contracting after mild COVID-19 in two donors. Summary of the overall study and its limitations: Only two mild cases were covered by the study, and larger cohorts that include severe cases with pre-infection samples were considered necessary. Contracting CD4+ clones turned up mainly in the CM and EM memory subsets, whereas EMRA was where CD8+ clones were enriched. The detection of some responding clones in pre-infection memory suggests that pre-existing cross-reactive memory T cells joined the SARS-CoV-2 response. The second-wave clones that peaked on day 37 were not confirmed to be SARS-CoV-2 specific. From day 15 to 85, contracting clones showed balanced CD4/CD8 phenotypes, whereas a second wave of clones that expanded from day 15 to 37 leaned towards CD4+.

CDR1 and CDR2 (DFQATT, SNEGSKA) derive from the germline V gene (reference sequence). At the junction V is shortened by 1 base and J by 5 bases, with 17 bases in between. Spanning cysteine to phenylalanine, the CDR3 consists of 15 amino acids. CDR3 DNA only is kept here, 45 bases in frame from base 1. This TCR came from a man younger than 30 who had mild COVID-19 (a few samples of this study predate the infection). The sample titles of this study are shuffled in the database, so cell type and time point are left out; the donor was told from shared clones. The sample was PBMCs or a T cell subset sorted from them (not recorded which). In this chain, TRBV20-1 is recombined with TRBJ1-2, with TRBD1 as a weak D call on 6 bases. Read as DNA, the sequence is TGCAGTGCTAGAGTAGACAGGAACCGACCGTATGGCTACACCTTC. This translates into CSARVDRNRPYGYTF.